This T cell receptor (beta chain) was documented in a study of blood T cell repertoires in COVID-19. Study-level information: Acute-phase and convalescent COVID-19 samples originated in the United States, Italy and Spain. From T cells, B-cell-depleted T cells, or PBMCs came the material, which was cDNA or gDNA.

The CDR3 is 14 amino acids. V lost 8 bases and J lost 3, with 16 bases in between. Germline CDR1 and CDR2: SEHNR and FQNEAQ (reference sequence). Original data processing: Amplifying reference gene primers gave estimates of nucleated cell counts. Only in-frame clones appear in the TCRdb table, and some are missing; sequencing was by immunoSEQ multiplex PCR. That table furnishes V, J and clone size, whereas the DNA furnished D and trimming. Of 130,000 to 150,000 clones listed, around 85% are singletons. The receptor was isolated from a woman between 40 and 50 years old with active or convalescent COVID-19. The sequencing input was peripheral blood. The chain is built from TRBV7-9 and TRBJ2-5; D remains ambiguous. CDR3 amino acids: CASSPNTNEETQYF. CDR3 bases: TGTGCCAGCTCCCCCAATACAAATGAAGAGACCCAGTACTTC.